This T cell receptor (beta chain) appears in the sequencing data of a study of glioma-infiltrating T cells after dendritic cell vaccination. Whole-study context: Dendritic cell vaccination trial patients had either newly diagnosed or recurrent glioblastoma. Autologous tumor lysate-pulsed dendritic cell vaccination was given between the early 2000s and the early 2010s. Study-wide results and caveats: Few patients contributed both blood and tumor specimens.

This CDR3 has 15 residues. V was shortened by 6 bases and J by 1 base, with 13 bases between the two germline ends. Germline-derived CDR1 and CDR2 are SNHLY and FYNNEI. Clones were sequenced by immunoSEQ multiplex PCR, and TCRdb holds only the in-frame ones, with some missing. This sample yields under 130,000 clones, of which about four fifths are seen a single time; 9.5% to 15% belongs to the top ten. This clone turned up a few times. The antigen remains undetermined. The material sequenced was blood, taken before dendritic cell vaccination. This TCR came from a human donor with glioblastoma. V and J are TRBV2 and TRBJ2-1; perhaps TRBD1 as D (5 bases). The CDR3 DNA is TGTGCCAGCAGGGACAACAGGAGATCCTACAATGAGCAGTTCTTC. Translating it yields CASRDNRRSYNEQFF.